This T cell receptor beta chain was observed in a study of blood T cells in healthy people across ages. General study results and limits: CMV infection status of these donors was not known.

Regarding this clonotype: Its antigen is not identified.

Together with a sample-barcoded 5' primer, a J-beta primer mix was included in a second PCR lasting roughly 7 to 11 cycles. Each CDR3 protein is one row after TCRdb ran MiXCR on the 5' RACE reads. The table shows 750,000 or so distinct CDR3 sequences, with approximately 25% occurring only once. Trimming took 5 bases from V and 0 from J, leaving 18 bases between them. Germline lookup yields CDR1 SGDLS and CDR2 YYNGEE. This CDR3 is 16 amino acids long. In addition, the sample was reused for a study of T cells of mothers and their children. That paper adds: RNA extracted was entirely used for cDNA synthesis, approximately 1.4 ug per 15 ul. Related and unrelated pairs show similar thymic shaping of TCR recombination output. It was related mother-child pairs that showed slightly higher overlap than unrelated pairs, without reaching significance.

The TCR originated in a boy younger than 18 in good health. The chain uses TRBV9 and TRBJ2-7; D is ambiguous. Sequenced material: blood. CDR3 region: CASSSDALTTSYEQYF. Written as DNA, the CDR3 is TGTGCCAGCAGTTCTGATGCTCTAACGACCTCCTACGAGCAGTACTTC.